The TCR beta chain described here comes from a study of beta chain features in type 1 diabetes. The whole isolated RNA underwent reverse transcription, so sequencing captured expressed TCRB transcripts. TCRdb keeps only in-frame clones here, not all; method: immunoSEQ multiplex PCR. Among 300,000 to 400,000 clones listed, roughly an eighth were seen once. Remarks on this clone: Its matching antigen is unknown. Other nucleotide sequences from this sample produce the same CDR3.

After removal of 3 bases from V and 2 bases from J, the junction contained 1 base not matched to a gene. Germline CDR1 and CDR2: SGDLS and YYNGEE. The CDR3 sequence is 14 residues long. Findings and limits, study-wide: Type 1 diabetes patients showed a moderate but significant shortening of TCRB CDR3s in all four CD4+ subsets.

The receptor's source is a man aged 18-30 years in good health. The V and J genes are TRBV9 and TRBJ2-5; 10 bases align to TRBD1. Sample: naive CD4+ T cells from blood. The chain's CDR3 is CASSADRGQETQYF. The CDR3 nucleotides read TGTGCCAGCAGCGCGGACAGGGGGCAAGAGACCCAGTACTTC.